The text below deals with one T cell receptor (beta chain). These data are taken from a study of blood T cell repertoires in COVID-19. As for the study in general: Samples taken during acute and convalescent COVID-19 were collected in the United States, Italy and Spain. T cells, B-cell-depleted T cells, or PBMCs supplied cDNA or gDNA.

Profiling relied on immunoSEQ multiplex PCR, and the TCRdb table lists in-frame clones only, not all of them. The table lists about 45,000 clones, over 75% of them singletons. The CDR3 has 15 amino acids. CDR1 is MGHRA, CDR2 YSYEKL, per germline. Trimming removed 1 base from V and 6 bases from J; junction bases left unmatched: 1. The sample comprised peripheral blood. This rearrangement joins TRBV4-1 to TRBJ2-2; TRBD1 matches at 11 bases. This receptor was identified in a woman aged 80 or older with acute or convalescent COVID-19. This chain's CDR3 is CASSQAGQGAGELFF. For the CDR3, the DNA is TGCGCCAGCAGCCAAGCGGGACAGGGGGCCGGGGAGCTGTTTTTT.